The TCR beta chain under discussion was sequenced for a study of cytomegalovirus exposure and HLA in healthy donors. Germline trimming cut 2 bases from V and 0 bases from J; bases unmatched to any gene: 5. The V gene's germline CDR1 is SGHNT and CDR2 YYREEE (reference sequence). The CDR3 extends over 16 amino acids. A multiplex PCR was run with 60 Vbeta primers and 13 Jbeta primers. Authors' analysis steps: Later reanalysis found approximately 76 million unique TCR beta chains, around 9.9 million of them shared. This table comes from immunoSEQ multiplex PCR, and its TCRdb copy is limited to in-frame clones, with some not included. That table is the source of V, J and clone size, and D and trimming were worked out from the DNA. This listing includes more than 90,000 clones.

This clonotype was obtained from a man between 25 and 39 years old in good health and CMV-seronegative. The sequenced sample consisted of PBMCs. The chain uses TRBV5-4 and TRBJ1-3; the match to TRBD1 covers 7 bases. The CDR3 DNA sequence: TGTGCCAGCAGCTTAAAAGGGGGCATCTCTGGAAACACCATATATTTT. Translating gives CASSLKGGISGNTIYF.